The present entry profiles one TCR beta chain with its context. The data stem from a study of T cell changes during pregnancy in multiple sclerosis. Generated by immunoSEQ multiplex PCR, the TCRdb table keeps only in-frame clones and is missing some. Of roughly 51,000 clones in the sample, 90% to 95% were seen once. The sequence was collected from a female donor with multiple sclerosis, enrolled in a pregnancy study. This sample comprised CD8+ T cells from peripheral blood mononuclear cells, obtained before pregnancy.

The CDR3 DNA sequence: TGCAGCATGTCCGGGGGGTCGGCCCTTGAAGCTTTCTTT. Translated: CSMSGGSALEAFF. The rearrangement uses TRBV29-1 and TRBJ1-1, with D maybe TRBD1 (5 bases). Trimming cost V 8 bases and J 7 bases, with 20 bases left between them. Germline assignment: CDR1 SQVTM and CDR2 ANQGSEA. This CDR3 region has 13 residues.